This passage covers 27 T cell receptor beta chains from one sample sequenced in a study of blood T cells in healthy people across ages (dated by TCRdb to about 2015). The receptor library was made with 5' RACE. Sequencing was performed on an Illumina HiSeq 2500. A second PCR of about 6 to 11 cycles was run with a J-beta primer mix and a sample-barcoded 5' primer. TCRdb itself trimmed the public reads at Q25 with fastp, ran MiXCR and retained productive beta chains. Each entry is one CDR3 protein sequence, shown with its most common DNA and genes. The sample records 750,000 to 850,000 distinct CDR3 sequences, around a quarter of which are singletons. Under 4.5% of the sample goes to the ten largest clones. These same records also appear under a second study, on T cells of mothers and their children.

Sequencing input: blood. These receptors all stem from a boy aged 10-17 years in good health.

CDR3 in DNA: TGTGCCAGCTCTCCGGGGCAGGGCCAGACCCAGTACTTC. The encoded protein is CASSPGQGQTQYF. The J gene is TRBJ2-5, the V gene TRBV18; D tentatively reads TRBD1 or TRBD2 (5 bases each). There are 13 residues in the CDR3. Germline V gives CDR1 KGHSH, CDR2 LQKENI. V lost 6 bases and J lost 6, with 14 bases in between.

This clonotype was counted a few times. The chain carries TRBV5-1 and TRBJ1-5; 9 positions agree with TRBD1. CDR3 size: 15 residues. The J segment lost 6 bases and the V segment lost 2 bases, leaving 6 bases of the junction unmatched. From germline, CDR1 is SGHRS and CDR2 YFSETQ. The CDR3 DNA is TGCGCCAGCAGCTTAGGACAGGGGAATTCTCAGCCCCAGCATTTT. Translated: CASSLGQGNSQPQHF.

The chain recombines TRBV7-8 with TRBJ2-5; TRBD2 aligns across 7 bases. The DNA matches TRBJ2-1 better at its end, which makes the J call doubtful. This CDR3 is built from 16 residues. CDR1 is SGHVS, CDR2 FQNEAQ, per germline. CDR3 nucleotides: TGTGCCAGCAGCTTCCGGGGCGGGAGACCCTACAATGAGCAGTTCTTC. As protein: CASSFRGGRPYNEQFF.

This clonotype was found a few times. The CDR3 DNA is TGTGCCAGCAGTTCCGGCACAGGGGGTCAAGAGACCCAGTACTTC. Protein: CASSSGTGGQETQYF. The rearrangement joins TRBV6-6 to TRBJ2-5, with 8 bases aligning to TRBD1. The CDR3 sequence is 15 residues long. Germline V gene sequence: CDR1 MNHNY, CDR2 SVGAGI (reference sequence). V was clipped by 4 bases and J by 2 bases; unmatched bases: 6.

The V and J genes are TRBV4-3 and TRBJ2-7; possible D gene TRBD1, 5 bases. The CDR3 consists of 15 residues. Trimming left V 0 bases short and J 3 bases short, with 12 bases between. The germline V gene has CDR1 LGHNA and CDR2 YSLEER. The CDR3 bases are TGCGCCAGCAGCCAAGAAGGGGCAGAACTCTACGAGCAGTACTTC. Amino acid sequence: CASSQEGAELYEQYF.

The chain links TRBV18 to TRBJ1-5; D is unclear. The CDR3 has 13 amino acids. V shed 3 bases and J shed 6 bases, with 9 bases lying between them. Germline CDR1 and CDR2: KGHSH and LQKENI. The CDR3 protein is CASSPASLQPQHF. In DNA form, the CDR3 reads TGTGCCAGCTCACCTGCCAGCCTTCAGCCCCAGCATTTT.

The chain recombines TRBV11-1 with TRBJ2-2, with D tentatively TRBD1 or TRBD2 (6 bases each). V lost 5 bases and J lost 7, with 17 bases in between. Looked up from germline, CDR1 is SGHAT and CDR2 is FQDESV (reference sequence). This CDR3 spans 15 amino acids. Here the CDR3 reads CASSPPLGGHGELFF. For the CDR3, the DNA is TGTGCCAGCAGCCCCCCGCTTGGGGGGCACGGGGAGCTGTTTTTT.

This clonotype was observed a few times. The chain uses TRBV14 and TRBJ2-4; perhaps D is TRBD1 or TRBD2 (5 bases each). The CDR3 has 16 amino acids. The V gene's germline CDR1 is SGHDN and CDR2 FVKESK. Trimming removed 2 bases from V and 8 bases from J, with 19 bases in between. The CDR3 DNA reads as TGTGCCAGCAGCCAAAGGGGACGGACAATTTGGGACATTCAGTACTTC. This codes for CASSQRGRTIWDIQYF.

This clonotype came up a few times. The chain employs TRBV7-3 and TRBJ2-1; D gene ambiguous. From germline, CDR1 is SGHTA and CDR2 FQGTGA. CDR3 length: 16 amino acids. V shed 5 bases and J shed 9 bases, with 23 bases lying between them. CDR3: CASSPDGQNFPSEQFF. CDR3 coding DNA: TGTGCCAGCAGCCCCGACGGGCAAAACTTCCCCAGTGAGCAGTTCTTC.

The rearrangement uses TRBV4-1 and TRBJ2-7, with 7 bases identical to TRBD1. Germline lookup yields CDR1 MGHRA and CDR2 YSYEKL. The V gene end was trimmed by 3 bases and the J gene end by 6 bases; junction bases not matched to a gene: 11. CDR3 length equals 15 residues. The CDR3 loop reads CASSHLGQRVGEQYF. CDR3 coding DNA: TGCGCCAGCAGCCACCTGGGACAGAGAGTTGGCGAGCAGTACTTC.

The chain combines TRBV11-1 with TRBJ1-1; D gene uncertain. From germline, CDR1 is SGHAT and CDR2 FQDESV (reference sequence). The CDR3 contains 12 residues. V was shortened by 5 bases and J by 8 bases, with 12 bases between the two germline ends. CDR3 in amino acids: CASSPPWAEAFF. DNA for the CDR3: TGTGCCAGCAGCCCCCCTTGGGCCGAAGCTTTCTTT.

CDR3 region: CSVDTQGVGETQYF. DNA of the CDR3: TGCAGCGTTGATACACAGGGGGTGGGGGAGACCCAGTACTTC. The chain employs TRBV29-1 and TRBJ2-5; 8 nucleotides line up with TRBD1. The CDR3 has 14 residues. With V trimmed by 3 bases and J by 5 bases, 8 bases remained unmatched. CDR1 SQVTM and CDR2 ANQGSEA come from the germline V gene.

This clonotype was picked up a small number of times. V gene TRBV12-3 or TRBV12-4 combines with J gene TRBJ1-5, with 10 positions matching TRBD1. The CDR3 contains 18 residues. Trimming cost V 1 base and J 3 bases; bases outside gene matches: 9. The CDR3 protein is CASSLECLGTGDNQPQHF. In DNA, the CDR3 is TGTGCCAGCAGTTTAGAATGTTTGGGGACAGGGGACAATCAGCCCCAGCATTTT.

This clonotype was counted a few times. Written as DNA, the CDR3 is TGTGCCAGCAGCCCAGCCCGGCGGGCAACTAATGAAAAACTGTTTTTT. Translated, it gives CASSPARRATNEKLFF. The chain combines TRBV7-2 with TRBJ1-4; no reliable D call. The CDR3 sequence is 16 residues long. V lost 5 bases and J 0 bases, leaving 13 bases between the germline ends. The germline V gene has CDR1 SGHTA and CDR2 FQGNSA.

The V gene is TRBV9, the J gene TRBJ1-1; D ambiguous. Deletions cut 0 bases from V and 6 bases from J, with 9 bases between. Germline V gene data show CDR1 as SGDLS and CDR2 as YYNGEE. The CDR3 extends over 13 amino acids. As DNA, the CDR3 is TGTGCCAGCAGCGTAGGAGGGTCCGCTGAAGCTTTCTTT. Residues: CASSVGGSAEAFF.

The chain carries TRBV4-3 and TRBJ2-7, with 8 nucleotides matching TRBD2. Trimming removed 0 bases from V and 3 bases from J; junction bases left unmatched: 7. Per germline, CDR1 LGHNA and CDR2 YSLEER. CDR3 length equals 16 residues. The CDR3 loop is CASSQDWPSGYYEQYF. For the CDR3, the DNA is TGCGCCAGCAGCCAAGATTGGCCTAGCGGGTACTACGAGCAGTACTTC.

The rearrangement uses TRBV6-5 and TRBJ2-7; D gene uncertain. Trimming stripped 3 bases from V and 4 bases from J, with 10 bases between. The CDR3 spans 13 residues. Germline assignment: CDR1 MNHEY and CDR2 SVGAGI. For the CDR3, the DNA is TGTGCCAGCAGTTATAAGCCGGCGTACGAGCAGTACTTC. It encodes CASSYKPAYEQYF.

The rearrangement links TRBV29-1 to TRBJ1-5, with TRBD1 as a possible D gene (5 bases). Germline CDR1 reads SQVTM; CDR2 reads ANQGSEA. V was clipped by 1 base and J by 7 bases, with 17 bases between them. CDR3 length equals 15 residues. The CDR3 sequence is CSVEVAPLREQPQHF. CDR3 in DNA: TGCAGCGTTGAAGTGGCACCCCTCAGGGAACAGCCCCAGCATTTT. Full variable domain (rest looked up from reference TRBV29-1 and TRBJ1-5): SAVISQKPSRDICQRGTSLTIQCQVDSQVTMMFWYRQQPGQSLTLIATANQGSEATYESGFVIDKFPISRPNLTFSTLTVSNMSPEDSSIYLCSVEVAPLREQPQHFGDGTRLSIL.

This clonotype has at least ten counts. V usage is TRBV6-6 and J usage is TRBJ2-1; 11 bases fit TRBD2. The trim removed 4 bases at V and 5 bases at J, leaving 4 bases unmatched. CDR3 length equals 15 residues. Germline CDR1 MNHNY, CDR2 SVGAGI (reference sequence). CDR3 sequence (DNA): TGTGCCAGCAGTTTGACTAGCGGGGCAAACAATGAGCAGTTCTTC. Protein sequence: CASSLTSGANNEQFF.

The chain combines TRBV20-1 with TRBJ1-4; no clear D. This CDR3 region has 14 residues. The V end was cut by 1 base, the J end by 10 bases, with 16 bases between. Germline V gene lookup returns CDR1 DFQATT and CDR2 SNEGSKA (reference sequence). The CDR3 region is CSARVERHGGKLFF. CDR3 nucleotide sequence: TGCAGTGCTAGAGTTGAAAGGCATGGAGGAAAACTGTTTTTT.

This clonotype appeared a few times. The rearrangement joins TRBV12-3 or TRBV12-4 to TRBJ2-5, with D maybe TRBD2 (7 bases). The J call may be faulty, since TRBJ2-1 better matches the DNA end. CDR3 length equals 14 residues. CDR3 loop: CASSFGGGANEQFF. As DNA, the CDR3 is TGTGCCAGCAGTTTCGGAGGGGGGGCCAATGAGCAGTTCTTC.

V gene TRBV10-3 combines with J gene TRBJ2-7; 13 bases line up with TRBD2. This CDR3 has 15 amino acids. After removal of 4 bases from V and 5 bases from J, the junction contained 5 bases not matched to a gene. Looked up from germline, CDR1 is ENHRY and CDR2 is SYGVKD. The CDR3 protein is CAISGTSGSFNEQYF. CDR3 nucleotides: TGTGCCATCAGTGGGACTAGCGGGAGTTTCAACGAGCAGTACTTC.

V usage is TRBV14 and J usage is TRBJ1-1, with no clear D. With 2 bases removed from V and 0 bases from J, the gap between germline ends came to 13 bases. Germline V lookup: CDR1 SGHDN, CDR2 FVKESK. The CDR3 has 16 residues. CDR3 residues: CASSQRWSRLNTEAFF. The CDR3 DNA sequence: TGTGCCAGCAGCCAACGATGGAGCCGATTGAACACTGAAGCTTTCTTT.

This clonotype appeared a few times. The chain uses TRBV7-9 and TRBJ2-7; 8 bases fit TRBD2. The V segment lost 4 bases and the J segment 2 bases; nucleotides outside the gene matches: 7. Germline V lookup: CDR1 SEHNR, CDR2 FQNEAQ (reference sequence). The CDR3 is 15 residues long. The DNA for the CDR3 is TGTGCCAGCAGCTCGCTCCTAGCGGGCGCCTACGAGCAGTACTTC. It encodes CASSSLLAGAYEQYF.

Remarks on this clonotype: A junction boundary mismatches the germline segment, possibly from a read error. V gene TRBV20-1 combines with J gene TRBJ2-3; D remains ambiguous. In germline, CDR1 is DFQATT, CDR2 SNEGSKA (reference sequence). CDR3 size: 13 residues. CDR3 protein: CSVRNPGTDTQYF. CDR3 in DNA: TGCAGTGTTAGAAACCCGGGCACAGATACGCAGTATTTT.

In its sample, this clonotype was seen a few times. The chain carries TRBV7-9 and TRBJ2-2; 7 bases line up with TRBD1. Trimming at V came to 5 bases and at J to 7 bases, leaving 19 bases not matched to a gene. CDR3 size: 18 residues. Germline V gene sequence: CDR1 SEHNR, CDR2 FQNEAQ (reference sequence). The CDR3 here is CASSPRDSYGVDHGELFF. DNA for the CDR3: TGTGCCAGCAGCCCCAGGGACAGCTACGGGGTTGACCACGGGGAGCTGTTTTTT. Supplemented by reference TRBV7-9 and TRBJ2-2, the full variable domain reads DTGVSQNPRHKITKRGQNVTFRCDPISEHNRLYWYRQTLGQGPEFLTYFQNEAQLEKSRLLSDRFSAERPKGSFSTLEIQRTEQGDSAMYLCASSPRDSYGVDHGELFFGEGSRLTVL.

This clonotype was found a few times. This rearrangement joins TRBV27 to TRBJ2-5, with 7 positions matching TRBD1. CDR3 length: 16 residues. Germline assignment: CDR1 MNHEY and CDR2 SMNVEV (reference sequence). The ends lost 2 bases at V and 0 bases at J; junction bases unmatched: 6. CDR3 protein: CASSLDRVAYQETQYF. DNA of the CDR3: TGTGCCAGCAGTTTAGACAGGGTGGCGTACCAAGAGACCCAGTACTTC.